This TCR beta chain derives from a study of T cell repertoires in cytomegalovirus infection (dated by TCRdb to the late 2010s). Regarding the study in general: The HLA type of each donor mattered for the analysis, because public TCR beta signatures pointed to carriage of CMV infection along with the matching HLA type. What the research found in general, with its limitations: In the ex vivo response, HLA-C-restricted CMV-specific TCR beta clonotypes were dominant, and in two of eight donors the single most frequent clonotype came from this HLA-C-restricted group. Carriers of CMV infection plus the relevant HLA type were discriminated by the cumulative frequency of public TCR beta family members in the study cohort and in an independent roughly 320-donor cohort.

The CDR3 goes from the cysteine to the phenylalanine over 13 residues. The retained sequence is limited to the CDR3, 39 bases, with the frame set at the first base. V gives up 5 bases and J gives up 2 bases, and the segment between their germline ends measures 9 bases. The germline V gene supplies CDR1 SGHTA and CDR2 FQGNSA. Ten or more counts support this clonotype. The clone's antigen remains unknown. No base quality information exists; no much larger clone differs at one position. For sequencing, an Illumina HiSeq 1500 was employed. Using fastp at Q25 and MiXCR, TCRdb reprocessed the public reads and kept productive beta chains. Identical CDR3 proteins give one entry, which carries the most common genes and DNA. For this sample the table gives under 200,000 distinct CDR3 sequences, of which 17% were detected only once. 18% of the sample is in the top ten clones.

Recombination joined TRBV7-2 with TRBJ2-5; a confident D gene designation cannot be given. The sample was CD8+ T cells from PBMCs. This receptor was identified in a human donor in good health (CMV status not recorded). Some clones in this sample may be carry-over from other donors' samples. The sequenced DNA: TGTGCCAGCAGCCCCAACTGGCAAGAGACCCAGTACTTC. This yields the protein CASSPNWQETQYF.